This record looks at one T cell receptor beta chain sequence and its context. Its antigen is unidentified. PCR was performed using 60 Vbeta and 13 Jbeta primers. Method: immunoSEQ multiplex PCR; TCRdb's copy keeps in-frame clones and lacks some. The data show 160,000 or so clones, roughly 80% seen once. The source of the sample is a study of cytomegalovirus exposure and HLA in healthy donors. Whole-study results and caveats: The CMV antigen specificity of a few CMV-associated chains was confirmed through in vitro analysis. Reportedly, diagnosis of cytomegalovirus status by the classifier showed high specificity and sensitivity. Most TCR sequences were uncommon, yet certain public TCRs appeared in many donors.

CDR3 length equals 13 residues. CDR1 and CDR2 (germline): SGHRS, YFSETQ. The V gene lost 1 base and the J gene lost 8 bases, with 12 bases spanning the gap. The chain employs TRBV5-1 and TRBJ1-2; no reliable D call. The origin of this receptor is a male donor in good health and CMV-seronegative. Specimen: PBMCs. In DNA form, the CDR3 reads TGCGCCAGCAGCTTGATACAATCTAGCGGCTACACCTTC. Its translation: CASSLIQSSGYTF.